This TCR beta chain is drawn from a study of spatial heterogeneity in lung cancer. TCR cDNA molecules were tagged individually, and each one carried a unique molecular identifier. TCRdb reanalysed the 5' RACE reads using MiXCR and keeps one entry per CDR3 protein. Found here are more than 35,000 distinct CDR3 sequences, 4% to 6% of them singletons; the top ten hold more than 25%. Noted time point: sample taken at primary tumor resection. Without sorting, whole RNA was sequenced from tumor, nontumor lung or frozen PBMC. This clonotype was seen many times. CDR1 is GTSNPN, CDR2 SVGIG, per germline (reference sequence). V shed 0 bases and J shed 0 bases, with 6 bases lying between them. This CDR3 has 15 residues.

The sequence came from a female donor with early-stage non-small cell lung cancer. The V and J genes are TRBV30 and TRBJ2-6; no clear D. Sequencing used PBMCs, obtained at surgery. The CDR3 DNA reads TGTGCCTGGAGTGTGATGGGCTCTGGGGCCAACGTCCTGACTTTC. The encoded protein is CAWSVMGSGANVLTF.